The T cell receptor beta chain described here comes from a study of human T cells and chemical hapten exposure. Individual cDNA molecules received unique molecular identifiers in the library. TCRdb re-derived calls from the reads in MiXCR, one entry per CDR3 protein. The table shows about 120,000 distinct CDR3 sequences, with about 7.7% occurring only once. Unfractionated whole blood yielded the extracted total RNA. This clonotype showed up just a few times. The V segment lost 5 bases and the J segment 6 bases; nucleotides outside the gene matches: 10. The CDR3 length is 16 residues. This TCR was sampled from a human donor in good health. Some clones in this sample may be carry-over from other donors' samples. The V and J genes are TRBV12-3 or TRBV12-4 and TRBJ2-5; TRBD1 matches at 12 bases. The sample was whole blood. This CDR3 is CASSELLGQGAKTQYF. Written as DNA, the CDR3 is TGTGCCAGCAGTGAGTTACTGGGACAGGGGGCAAAGACCCAGTACTTC.